A selection of T cell receptor beta chains follows, all from one sample in a study of blood T cells in healthy people across ages. TCRdb itself ran the 5' RACE reads through MiXCR, one entry per CDR3 protein. This table has about 1,500,000 distinct CDR3 sequences, approximately 30% appearing once. Sequenced material: blood. These receptors came from a woman aged 30 to 39 in good health. Both conserved end residues are part of each CDR3. Each record gives: clone size, J gene, V gene, D gene, CDR3 protein, CDR3 DNA. D genes are given only for firm matches. Only some rows state a clone size, as once, few, many or a class for expanded clones.

abundance: few; j_gene: TRBJ2-5; v_gene: TRBV5-1; d_gene: .; CDR3aa: CASSFMTRLETQYF; CDR3nt: TGCGCCAGCAGCTTCATGACTAGGCTGGAGACCCAGTACTTC
abundance: .; j_gene: TRBJ2-7; v_gene: TRBV5-1; d_gene: TRBD2; CDR3aa: CASSAGTSGALSYEQYF; CDR3nt: TGCGCCAGCAGCGCGGGGACTAGCGGGGCCCTCTCCTACGAGCAGTACTTC
abundance: few; j_gene: TRBJ1-5; v_gene: TRBV12-5; d_gene: .; CDR3aa: CASGRGVQPQHF; CDR3nt: TGTGCCTCAGGCAGGGGAGTACAGCCCCAGCATTTT
abundance: .; j_gene: TRBJ2-5; v_gene: TRBV5-1; d_gene: TRBD2; CDR3aa: CASSPGLAGVWETQYF; CDR3nt: TGCGCCAGCAGCCCGGGACTAGCGGGAGTCTGGGAGACCCAGTACTTC
abundance: few; j_gene: TRBJ2-7; v_gene: TRBV6-2/TRBV6-3; d_gene: .; CDR3aa: CASSIRTDEQYF; CDR3nt: TGTGCCAGCAGCATTCGGACGGACGAGCAGTACTTC
abundance: .; j_gene: TRBJ1-5; v_gene: TRBV20-1; d_gene: .; CDR3aa: CSASWPGESQPQHF; CDR3nt: TGCAGTGCTAGTTGGCCAGGGGAAAGTCAGCCCCAGCATTTT
abundance: few; j_gene: TRBJ2-7; v_gene: TRBV30; d_gene: .; CDR3aa: CAWSGGQNLYEQYF; CDR3nt: TGTGCCTGGAGTGGTGGCCAGAACCTATACGAGCAGTACTTC
abundance: .; j_gene: TRBJ2-3; v_gene: TRBV2; d_gene: .; CDR3aa: CASSVQAEDSTDTQYF; CDR3nt: TGTGCCAGCAGTGTGCAGGCGGAGGATAGCACAGATACGCAGTATTTT
abundance: few; j_gene: TRBJ2-3; v_gene: TRBV11-2; d_gene: TRBD2; CDR3aa: CASSDWTSGGGDTQYF; CDR3nt: TGTGCCAGCAGCGATTGGACTAGCGGGGGAGGGGATACGCAGTATTTT
abundance: .; j_gene: TRBJ2-7; v_gene: TRBV12-3/TRBV12-4; d_gene: TRBD1; CDR3aa: CVSSLLGQGSYEQYF; CDR3nt: TGTGTCAGCAGTCTACTCGGACAGGGCTCCTACGAGCAGTACTTC
abundance: few; j_gene: TRBJ2-1; v_gene: TRBV28; d_gene: .; CDR3aa: CATRDPAFNEQFF; CDR3nt: TGTGCCACCCGGGATCCGGCCTTCAATGAGCAGTTCTTC
abundance: many; j_gene: TRBJ2-5; v_gene: TRBV29-1; d_gene: TRBD1; CDR3aa: CSVPRQGKETQYF; CDR3nt: TGCAGCGTTCCAAGACAGGGTAAAGAGACCCAGTACTTC
abundance: .; j_gene: TRBJ2-1; v_gene: TRBV6-2/TRBV6-3; d_gene: TRBD2; CDR3aa: CASSRAASSGGYNEQFF; CDR3nt: TGTGCCAGCAGTCGCGCCGCTTCTAGCGGGGGGTACAATGAGCAGTTCTTC
abundance: few; j_gene: TRBJ1-2; v_gene: TRBV9; d_gene: .; CDR3aa: CASSPGHGTLYGYTF; CDR3nt: TGTGCCAGCAGTCCCGGGCACGGGACCCTATATGGCTACACCTTC
abundance: many; j_gene: TRBJ2-3; v_gene: TRBV7-2; d_gene: .; CDR3aa: CASSEGILDTQYF; CDR3nt: TGTGCCAGCAGCGAAGGGATTCTGGATACGCAGTATTTT
abundance: few; j_gene: TRBJ2-3; v_gene: TRBV5-1; d_gene: TRBD2; CDR3aa: CASSARTSGGASTDTQYF; CDR3nt: TGCGCCAGCAGCGCCCGGACTAGCGGGGGGGCTAGCACAGATACGCAGTATTTT
abundance: many; j_gene: TRBJ1-4; v_gene: TRBV7-2; d_gene: TRBD1; CDR3aa: CASSRDRVEKLFF; CDR3nt: TGTGCCAGCAGCCGGGACAGGGTCGAAAAACTGTTTTTT
abundance: .; j_gene: TRBJ2-1; v_gene: TRBV20-1; d_gene: .; CDR3aa: CSARSDYRNEQFF; CDR3nt: TGCAGTGCTAGATCAGACTACCGCAATGAGCAGTTCTTC
abundance: .; j_gene: TRBJ1-2; v_gene: TRBV5-1; d_gene: .; CDR3aa: CASSLEASDIRGYTF; CDR3nt: TGCGCCAGCAGCTTGGAAGCGTCTGACATACGTGGCTACACCTTC
abundance: many; j_gene: TRBJ2-1; v_gene: TRBV18; d_gene: TRBD2; CDR3aa: CASSPPGVAGENEQFF; CDR3nt: TGTGCCAGCTCACCACCCGGGGTAGCGGGGGAGAATGAGCAGTTCTTC
abundance: .; j_gene: TRBJ2-7; v_gene: TRBV10-3; d_gene: TRBD1; CDR3aa: CAISPGQGMDEQYF; CDR3nt: TGTGCCATCAGCCCGGGACAGGGTATGGACGAGCAGTACTTC
abundance: .; j_gene: TRBJ2-1; v_gene: TRBV18; d_gene: .; CDR3aa: CASSPNVPHNEQFF; CDR3nt: TGTGCCAGCTCACCAAATGTTCCACACAATGAGCAGTTCTTC
abundance: .; j_gene: TRBJ1-2; v_gene: TRBV29-1; d_gene: TRBD1; CDR3aa: CSVLTGDGGYTF; CDR3nt: TGCAGCGTGCTGACAGGGGACGGAGGCTACACCTTC